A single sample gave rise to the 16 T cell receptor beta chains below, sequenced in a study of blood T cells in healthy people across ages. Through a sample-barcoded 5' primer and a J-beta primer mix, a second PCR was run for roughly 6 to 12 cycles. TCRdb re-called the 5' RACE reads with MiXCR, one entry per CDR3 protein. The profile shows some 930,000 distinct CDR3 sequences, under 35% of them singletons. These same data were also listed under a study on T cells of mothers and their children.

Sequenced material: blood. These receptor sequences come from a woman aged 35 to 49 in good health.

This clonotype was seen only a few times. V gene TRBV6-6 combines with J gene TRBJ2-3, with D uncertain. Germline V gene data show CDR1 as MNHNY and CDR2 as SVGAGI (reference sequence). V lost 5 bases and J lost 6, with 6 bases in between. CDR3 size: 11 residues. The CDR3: CASSAVDTQYF. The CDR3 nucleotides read TGTGCCAGCAGTGCCGTTGATACGCAGTATTTT.

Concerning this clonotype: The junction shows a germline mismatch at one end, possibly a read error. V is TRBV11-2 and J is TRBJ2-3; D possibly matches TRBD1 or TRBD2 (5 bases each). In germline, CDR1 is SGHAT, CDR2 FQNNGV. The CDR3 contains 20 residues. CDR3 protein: CTSSHYSGDLHPYSTDTQYF. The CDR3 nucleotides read TGTACCAGCAGCCACTACTCCGGGGACCTCCACCCCTATAGCACAGATACGCAGTATTTT.

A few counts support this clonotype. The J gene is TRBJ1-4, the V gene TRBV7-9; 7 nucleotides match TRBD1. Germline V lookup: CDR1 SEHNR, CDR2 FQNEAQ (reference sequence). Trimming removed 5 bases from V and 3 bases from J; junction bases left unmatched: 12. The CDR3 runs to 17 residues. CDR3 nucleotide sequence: TGTGCCAGCAGCCCCCAGCCACAGGGGCGGGCTAATGAAAAACTGTTTTTT. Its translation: CASSPQPQGRANEKLFF.

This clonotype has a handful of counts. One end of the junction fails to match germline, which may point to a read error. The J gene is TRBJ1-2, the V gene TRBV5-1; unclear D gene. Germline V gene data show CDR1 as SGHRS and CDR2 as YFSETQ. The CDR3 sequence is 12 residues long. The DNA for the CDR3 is TGCGCCGGCAGCTCGAGCCAGAAGGGCTACACCTTC. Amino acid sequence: CAGSSSQKGYTF.

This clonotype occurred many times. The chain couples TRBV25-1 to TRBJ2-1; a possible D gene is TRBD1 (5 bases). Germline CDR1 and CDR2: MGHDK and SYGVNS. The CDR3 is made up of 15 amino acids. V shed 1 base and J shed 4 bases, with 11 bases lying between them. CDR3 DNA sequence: TGTGCCAGCAGTGAATTGGAGACAGCTTACAATGAGCAGTTCTTC. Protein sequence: CASSELETAYNEQFF.

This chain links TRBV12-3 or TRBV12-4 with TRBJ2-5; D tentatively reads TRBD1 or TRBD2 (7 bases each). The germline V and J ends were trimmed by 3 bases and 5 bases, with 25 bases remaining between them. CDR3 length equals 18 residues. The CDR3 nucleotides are TGTGCCAGCAGTTTTCCCTTAGCAGGGGGGGGCCGGCGGGAGACCCAGTACTTC. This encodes CASSFPLAGGGRRETQYF.

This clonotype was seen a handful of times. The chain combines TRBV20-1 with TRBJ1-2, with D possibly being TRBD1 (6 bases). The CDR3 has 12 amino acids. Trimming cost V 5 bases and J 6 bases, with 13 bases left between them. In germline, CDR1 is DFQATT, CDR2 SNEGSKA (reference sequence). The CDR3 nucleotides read TGCAGTGCTTCAGAGGCAGGGGATGGCTACACCTTC. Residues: CSASEAGDGYTF.

CDR3 nucleotides: TGTGCTAGTGGTTTGGTACGGTGGGGAGGCGGCTACACCTTC. This translates into CASGLVRWGGGYTF. The chain recombines TRBV12-5 with TRBJ1-2; D uncertain. CDR1 is LGHNT and CDR2 is FRNRAP in the germline V gene. The ends were cut back, 0 bases at V and 8 bases at J, with 13 bases in the middle. The length of the CDR3 is 14 residues.

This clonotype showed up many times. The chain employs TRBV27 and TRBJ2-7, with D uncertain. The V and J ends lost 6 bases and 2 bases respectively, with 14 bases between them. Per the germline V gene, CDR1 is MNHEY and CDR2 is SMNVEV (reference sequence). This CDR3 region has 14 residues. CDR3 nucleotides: TGTGCCAGCAGACCCGGACGGAGCGCCTACGAGCAGTACTTC. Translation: CASRPGRSAYEQYF.

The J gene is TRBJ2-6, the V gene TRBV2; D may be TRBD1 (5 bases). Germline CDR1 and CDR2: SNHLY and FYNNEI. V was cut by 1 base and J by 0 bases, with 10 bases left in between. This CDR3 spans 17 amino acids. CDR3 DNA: TGTGCCAGCAGTGAAGGCGACAGAAGCTCTGGGGCCAACGTCCTGACTTTC. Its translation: CASSEGDRSSGANVLTF.

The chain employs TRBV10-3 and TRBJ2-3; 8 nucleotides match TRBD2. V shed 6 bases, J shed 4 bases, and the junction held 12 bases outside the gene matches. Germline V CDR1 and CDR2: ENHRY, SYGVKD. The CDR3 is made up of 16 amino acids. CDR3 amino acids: CAISEPRAGVPDTQYF. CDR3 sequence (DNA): TGTGCCATCAGCGAACCCCGAGCGGGGGTCCCAGATACGCAGTATTTT.

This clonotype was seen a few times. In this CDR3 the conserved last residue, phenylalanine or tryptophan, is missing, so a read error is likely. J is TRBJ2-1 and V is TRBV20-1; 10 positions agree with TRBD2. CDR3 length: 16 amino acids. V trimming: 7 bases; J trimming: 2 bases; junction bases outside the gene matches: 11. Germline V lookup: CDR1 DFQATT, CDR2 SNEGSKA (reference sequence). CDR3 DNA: TGCAGTGTCCTCGAAGCAAGCGGGGGGGCCTACAATGAGCAGTTCGTC. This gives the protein CSVLEASGGAYNEQFV.

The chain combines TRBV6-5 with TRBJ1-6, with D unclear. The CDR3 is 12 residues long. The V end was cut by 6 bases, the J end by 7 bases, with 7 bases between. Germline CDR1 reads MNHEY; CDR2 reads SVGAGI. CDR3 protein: CASRAANSPLHF. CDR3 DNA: TGTGCCAGCAGGGCAGCGAATTCACCCCTCCACTTT.

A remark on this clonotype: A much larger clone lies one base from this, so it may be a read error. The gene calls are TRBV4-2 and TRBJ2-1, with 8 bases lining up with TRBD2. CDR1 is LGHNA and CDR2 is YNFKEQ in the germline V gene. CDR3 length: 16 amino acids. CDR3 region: CASSQDLTSGYNKQFF. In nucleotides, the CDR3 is TGTGCCAGCAGCCAAGATTTAACTAGCGGTTACAATAAGCAGTTCTTC.

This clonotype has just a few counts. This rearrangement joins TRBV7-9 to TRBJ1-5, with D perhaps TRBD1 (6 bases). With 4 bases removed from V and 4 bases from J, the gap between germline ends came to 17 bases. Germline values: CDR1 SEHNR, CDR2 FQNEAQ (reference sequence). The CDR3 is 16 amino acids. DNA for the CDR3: TGTGCCAGCAGCTCCGAGATAGGGACAAGAAATCAGCCCCAGCATTTT. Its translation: CASSSEIGTRNQPQHF.

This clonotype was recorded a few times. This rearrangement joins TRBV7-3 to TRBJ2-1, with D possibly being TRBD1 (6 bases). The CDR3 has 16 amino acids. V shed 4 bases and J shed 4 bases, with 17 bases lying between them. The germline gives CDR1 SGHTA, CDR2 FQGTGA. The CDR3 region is CASSSATGKGYNEQFF. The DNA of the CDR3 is TGTGCCAGCAGCTCCGCTACAGGGAAGGGTTACAATGAGCAGTTCTTC.